This passage covers 27 T cell receptor beta chains from one sample sequenced in a study of T cell repertoires in cytomegalovirus infection. From the reads, TCRdb called clonotypes with MiXCR, one entry per CDR3 protein. The sample consists of approximately 500,000 distinct CDR3 sequences, 16% of them appearing once. Sequenced material: CD8+ T cells from PBMCs. The receptors were sampled from a human donor in good health (CMV status not recorded). Some clones in this sample may be carry-over from other donors' samples.

The chain employs TRBV19 and TRBJ1-1, with TRBD1 as a possible D gene (5 bases). Germline CDR1 LNHDA, CDR2 SQIVND (reference sequence). Deletions cut 4 bases from V and 4 bases from J, with 19 bases between. This CDR3 has 16 amino acids. CDR3 sequence (DNA): TGTGCCAGTAGTACGCGGGGAGGAGCTAGGGGCACTGAAGCTTTCTTT. Residues: CASSTRGGARGTEAFF.

This clonotype has a handful of counts. The chain recombines TRBV28 with TRBJ2-7; D unresolved. The CDR3 is 13 residues long. Trimming left V 1 base short and J 5 bases short, with 9 bases between. Germline CDR1 MDHEN, CDR2 SYDVKM. The CDR3 DNA reads TGTGCCAGCAGTTTATTCGGCAGGAACGAGCAGTACTTC. Residues: CASSLFGRNEQYF.

The chain joins TRBV6-5 to TRBJ2-4; D is undetermined. Trimming shortened V by 2 bases and J by 5 bases, and 16 bases separated the two germline ends. The CDR3 contains 16 residues. Germline V CDR1 and CDR2: MNHEY, SVGAGI. The chain's CDR3 is CASSYHAGQVQNIQYF. The CDR3 bases are TGTGCCAGCAGTTACCACGCTGGGCAGGTCCAAAACATTCAGTACTTC.

This clonotype was picked up a small number of times. The chain joins TRBV12-3 or TRBV12-4 to TRBJ1-5; 7 positions match TRBD1. The CDR3 is 15 amino acids. The V segment lost 4 bases and the J segment 4 bases; nucleotides outside the gene matches: 7. Here the CDR3 reads CASSSGDRENQPQHF. The CDR3 region has the DNA TGTGCCAGCAGTTCGGGAGACAGGGAAAATCAGCCCCAGCATTTT.

This clonotype was observed a handful of times. V usage is TRBV18 and J usage is TRBJ1-3; D perhaps matches TRBD1 (5 bases). The germline V gene encodes CDR1 KGHSH and CDR2 LQKENI. The V and J ends lost 3 bases and 2 bases respectively, with 14 bases between them. The CDR3 contains 16 residues. For the CDR3, the DNA is TGTGCCAGCTCACCCTACACCATGGGACCTGGAAACACCATATATTTT. Protein: CASSPYTMGPGNTIYF.

The chain carries TRBV19 and TRBJ1-1; D unresolved. The CDR3 consists of 11 residues. CDR1 LNHDA and CDR2 SQIVND come from the germline V gene (reference sequence). Trimming pared 4 bases from V and 7 bases from J, leaving 7 bases between. CDR3 residues: CASSRPLEAFF. CDR3 sequence (DNA): TGTGCCAGTAGTAGGCCTCTTGAAGCTTTCTTT.

This clonotype was picked up many times. The genes are TRBV7-3 and TRBJ1-1; D is unresolved. Trimming cost V 5 bases and J 1 base, with 11 bases left between them. The CDR3 spans 14 residues. Germline CDR1 reads SGHTA; CDR2 reads FQGTGA. In nucleotides, the CDR3 is TGTGCCAGCAGCACGTCGGGAGGGAACACTGAAGCTTTCTTT. Encoded protein: CASSTSGGNTEAFF.

The table lists this clonotype with many counts. The CDR3 bases are TGTGCCAGCACCTCTCGGACTCCCCCTAGAACAGATACGCAGTATTTT. Its translation is CASTSRTPPRTDTQYF. The chain links TRBV7-2 to TRBJ2-3, with a weak D call TRBD2 (5 bases). The germline V gene encodes CDR1 SGHTA and CDR2 FQGNSA. The CDR3 totals 16 residues. V was clipped by 7 bases and J by 3 bases, with 20 bases between them.

The rearrangement uses TRBV2 and TRBJ2-1, with D possibly being TRBD2 (5 bases). Trimming left V 3 bases short and J 0 bases short, with 9 bases between. Germline V lookup: CDR1 SNHLY, CDR2 FYNNEI. The CDR3 runs 15 residues. The CDR3 here is CASSEMGSSYNEQFF. The DNA of the CDR3 is TGTGCCAGCAGTGAGATGGGGAGCTCCTACAATGAGCAGTTCTTC. The full variable domain, with the rest looked up from reference TRBV2 and TRBJ2-1, is EPEVTQTPSHQVTQMGQEVILRCVPISNHLYFYWYRQILGQKVEFLVSFYNNEISEKSEIFDDQFSVERPDGSNFTLKIRSTKLEDSAMYFCASSEMGSSYNEQFFGPGTRLTVL.

The chain uses TRBV27 and TRBJ1-2, with 8 nucleotides matching TRBD1. V was pared by 5 bases and J by 3 bases, with 8 bases of the junction left unmatched. From germline, CDR1 is MNHEY and CDR2 SMNVEV (reference sequence). This CDR3 region has 15 residues. The DNA of the CDR3 is TGTGCCAGCAGTGAGCAGGGGGCGGGTTACTATGGCTACACCTTC. This translates into CASSEQGAGYYGYTF.

The chain combines TRBV9 with TRBJ1-4, with D uncertain. The length of the CDR3 is 14 residues. Trimming cost V 4 bases and J 8 bases, with 15 bases left between them. Germline V CDR1 and CDR2: SGDLS, YYNGEE. DNA for the CDR3: TGTGCCAGCAGCTCAGGTGAAATGGACGAAAAACTGTTTTTT. Protein sequence: CASSSGEMDEKLFF. Variable domain in full (rest from reference TRBV9 and TRBJ1-4): DSGVTQTPKHLITATGQRVTLRCSPRSGDLSVYWYQQSLDQGLQFLIQYYNGEERAKGNILERFSAQQFPDLHSELNLSSLELGDSALYFCASSSGEMDEKLFFGSGTQLSVL.

This clonotype was counted at least ten times. The rearrangement joins TRBV11-2 to TRBJ2-3; tentatively, D is TRBD1 (7 bases). V lost 3 bases and J 2 bases, leaving 12 bases between the germline ends. CDR1 is SGHAT and CDR2 is FQNNGV in the germline V gene. This CDR3 contains 15 residues. The CDR3 coding sequence is TGTGCCAGCAGCTTTCAGGGGGGCTTCACAGATACGCAGTATTTT. It yields the protein CASSFQGGFTDTQYF.

This clonotype was seen more than once but under ten times. The chain combines TRBV28 with TRBJ2-1; D remains unclear. Germline V lookup: CDR1 MDHEN, CDR2 SYDVKM. Deletions cut 6 bases from V and 1 base from J, with 13 bases between. This CDR3 has 15 residues. CDR3 protein: CASSLEPISYNEQFF. For the CDR3, the DNA is TGTGCCAGCAGCTTAGAGCCGATATCCTACAATGAGCAGTTCTTC.

The chain uses TRBV11-2 and TRBJ2-1; 8 bases line up with TRBD2. The V gene end was trimmed by 10 bases and the J gene end by 4 bases; junction bases not matched to a gene: 6. The length of the CDR3 is 13 residues. The germline V gene encodes CDR1 SGHAT and CDR2 FQNNGV. The chain's CDR3 is CATRGGPYNEQFF. In nucleotides, the CDR3 is TGTGCCACTCGGGGGGGCCCATACAATGAGCAGTTCTTC.

This clonotype has a count of ten or more. CDR3: CASSSIKSLLAVYNEQFF. The CDR3 DNA sequence: TGCGCCAGCAGCTCCATAAAATCTCTCCTAGCGGTCTACAATGAGCAGTTCTTC. The gene calls are TRBV5-1 and TRBJ2-1; 7 bases agree with TRBD2. The CDR3 sequence is 18 residues long. Germline-derived CDR1 and CDR2 are SGHRS and YFSETQ. With V trimmed by 3 bases and J by 3 bases, 15 bases remained unmatched.

This clonotype was recorded many times. This chain connects TRBV7-9 to TRBJ2-7, with D perhaps being TRBD1 or TRBD2 (5 bases each). V was shortened by 6 bases and J by 5 bases, with 20 bases between the two germline ends. The CDR3 is 15 amino acids. Germline V gene sequence: CDR1 SEHNR, CDR2 FQNEAQ (reference sequence). CDR3 in amino acids: CASSYTGTPRDEQYF. The CDR3 region has the DNA TGTGCCAGCAGTTATACCGGGACGCCTCGGGACGAGCAGTACTTC.

CDR3 DNA sequence: TGTGCCAGCAGTAAAAGCGGGGGATCCTACGAGCAGTACTTC. Its translation: CASSKSGGSYEQYF. The rearrangement joins TRBV27 to TRBJ2-7, with TRBD2 matching 8 bases. The ends lost 5 bases at V and 1 base at J; junction bases unmatched: 4. Germline-derived CDR1 and CDR2 are MNHEY and SMNVEV (reference sequence). CDR3 length: 14 amino acids.

This clonotype was seen many times. The rearrangement joins TRBV5-5 to TRBJ2-7; a possible D gene is TRBD2 (6 bases). Deletions cut 2 bases from V and 6 bases from J, with 18 bases between. This CDR3 has 15 amino acids. Per germline, CDR1 SGHKS and CDR2 YYEKEE (reference sequence). CDR3 nucleotide sequence: TGTGCCAGCAGCTTAAATCGGCAGGAGGGTCGCGAGCAGTACTTC. Protein product: CASSLNRQEGREQYF. The full variable domain, in which reference TRBV5-5 and TRBJ2-7 provide the parts outside the CDR3, is DAGVTQSPTHLIKTRGQQVTLRCSPISGHKSVSWYQQVLGQGPQFIFQYYEKEERGRGNFPDRFSARQFPNYSSELNVNALLLGDSALYLCASSLNRQEGREQYFGPGTRLTVT.

This clonotype was detected many times. The gene calls are TRBV7-9 and TRBJ1-5; 7 bases agree with TRBD1. Germline V gene lookup returns CDR1 SEHNR and CDR2 FQNEAQ (reference sequence). Trimming at V came to 5 bases and at J to 0 bases, leaving 4 bases not matched to a gene. This CDR3 is 15 amino acids long. In nucleotides, the CDR3 is TGTGCCAGCAGCGGAACAGGGGCTAGCAATCAGCCCCAGCATTTT. It is translated as CASSGTGASNQPQHF.

This clonotype was counted a few times. The chain carries TRBV28 and TRBJ1-6; D remains ambiguous. This CDR3 spans 13 amino acids. The germline V gene has CDR1 MDHEN and CDR2 SYDVKM. V dropped 5 bases and J dropped 10 bases, with 12 bases sitting between them. The CDR3 DNA is TGTGCCAGCAGTGACGTCCCAGCCTCACCCCTCCACTTT. It codes for CASSDVPASPLHF.

In its sample, this clonotype was seen a few times. The chain is built from TRBV29-1 and TRBJ1-1, with D perhaps matching TRBD1 (6 bases). The germline V gene has CDR1 SQVTM and CDR2 ANQGSEA. Trimming pared 4 bases from V and 5 bases from J, leaving 14 bases between. The CDR3 has 13 amino acids. The CDR3 loop reads CSVVIGQPTEAFF. Here the CDR3 DNA reads TGCAGCGTTGTAATAGGACAGCCTACTGAAGCTTTCTTT. The variable domain in full, completed from reference TRBV29-1 and TRBJ1-1, reads SAVISQKPSRDICQRGTSLTIQCQVDSQVTMMFWYRQQPGQSLTLIATANQGSEATYESGFVIDKFPISRPNLTFSTLTVSNMSPEDSSIYLCSVVIGQPTEAFFGQGTRLTVV.

In its sample, this clonotype was seen a few times. The J gene is TRBJ2-7, the V gene TRBV27; D not resolved. V shed 4 bases and J shed 3 bases, with 10 bases lying between them. Germline V gives CDR1 MNHEY, CDR2 SMNVEV (reference sequence). The CDR3 has 13 residues. CDR3 sequence (DNA): TGTGCCAGCAGTTCAGACACGTACTACGAGCAGTACTTC. It yields the protein CASSSDTYYEQYF.

Ten or more counts support this clonotype. The V gene is TRBV7-9, the J gene TRBJ1-4; D possibly corresponds to TRBD1 (5 bases). Trimming took off 6 bases at V and 2 bases at J, with 10 bases between the two ends. Germline lookup yields CDR1 SEHNR and CDR2 FQNEAQ (reference sequence). The CDR3 contains 14 residues. DNA for the CDR3: TGTGCCAGCAGTCAGCGGGGGACTAATGAAAAACTGTTTTTT. Protein product: CASSQRGTNEKLFF.

This clonotype was recorded at least ten times. The DNA for the CDR3 is TGTGCCACCGAACAGGGGCACTCCTACAATGAGCAGTTCTTC. Translated, it gives CATEQGHSYNEQFF. The V call is TRBV15, the J call TRBJ2-1; 7 nucleotides line up with TRBD1. This CDR3 region has 14 residues. Germline V gene sequence: CDR1 LNHNV, CDR2 YYDKDF (reference sequence). J was trimmed by 0 bases and V by 8 bases; bases with no gene match: 4.

This chain joins TRBV27 and TRBJ2-7, with D maybe TRBD1 (6 bases). The germline CDR1 and CDR2 sequences are MNHEY and SMNVEV (reference sequence). V lost 5 bases to trimming and J lost 0 bases, with 8 bases between them. There are 13 residues in the CDR3. This CDR3 reads CASSGQLSYEQYF. Written as DNA, the CDR3 is TGTGCCAGCAGTGGACAGCTCTCCTACGAGCAGTACTTC.

This chain connects TRBV5-8 to TRBJ2-7; 14 bases map to TRBD2. J was trimmed by 0 bases and V by 4 bases; bases with no gene match: 6. CDR3 length: 17 amino acids. Germline V lookup: CDR1 SGHTS, CDR2 YDEGEE. In nucleotides, the CDR3 is TGTGCCAGCAGCGCGGGACTAGCGGGGGCGGCCTCCTACGAGCAGTACTTC. Translating it yields CASSAGLAGAASYEQYF.

Only a few counts were recorded for this clonotype. The chain couples TRBV20-1 to TRBJ2-1, with D possibly called TRBD1 or TRBD2 (5 bases each). The CDR3 contains 16 residues. Germline V gives CDR1 DFQATT, CDR2 SNEGSKA (reference sequence). The germline V and J ends were trimmed by 6 bases and 0 bases, with 18 bases remaining between them. CDR3: CSAKAGTSSSYNEQFF. For the CDR3, the DNA is TGCAGTGCAAAGGCCGGGACGTCGAGCTCCTACAATGAGCAGTTCTTC.